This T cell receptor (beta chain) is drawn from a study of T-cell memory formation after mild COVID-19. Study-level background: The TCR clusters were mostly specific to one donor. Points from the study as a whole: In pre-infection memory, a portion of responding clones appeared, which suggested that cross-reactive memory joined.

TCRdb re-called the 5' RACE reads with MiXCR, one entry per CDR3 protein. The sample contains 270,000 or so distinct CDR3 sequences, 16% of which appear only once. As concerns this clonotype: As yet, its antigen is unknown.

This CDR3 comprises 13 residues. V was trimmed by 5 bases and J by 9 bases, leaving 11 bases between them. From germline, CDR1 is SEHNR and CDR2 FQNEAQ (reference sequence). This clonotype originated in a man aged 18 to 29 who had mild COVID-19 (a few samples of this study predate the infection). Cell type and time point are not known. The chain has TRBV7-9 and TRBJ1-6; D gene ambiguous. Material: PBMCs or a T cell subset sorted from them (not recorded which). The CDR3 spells CASSPTAGSPLHF. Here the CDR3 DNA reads TGTGCCAGCAGCCCGACCGCGGGTTCACCCCTCCACTTT.